What follows are 5 T cell receptor beta chains derived from one specimen sequenced in a study of regulatory T cells in long-lasting Graves disease. Building the TCR beta libraries relied on iRepertoire HTBI primers, and CDR3 regions underwent Arm-PCR. Via MiXCR, TCRdb re-called the multiplex PCR reads, giving one row per CDR3 protein. The repertoire has 350,000 to 500,000 distinct CDR3 sequences, roughly a fifth of them found once; the top ten carry about 13%. Time point reported: persistent/refractory GD, antithyroid drugs over 5 years with positive TRAb. PBMCs provided the RNA from which the TCR library was made. The sequenced sample was peripheral blood mononuclear cells (PBMCs), obtained when the disease was refractory, from a patient treated with antithyroid drugs. These receptors came from a female donor with Graves disease.

This clonotype turned up a few times. The chain couples TRBV6-2 or TRBV6-3 to TRBJ1-2, with D possibly being TRBD1 (5 bases). Germline CDR1 reads MNHEY; CDR2 reads SVGEGT. The CDR3 is 16 amino acids. V was clipped by 7 bases and J by 0 bases, with 18 bases between them. CDR3: CASNSNPGSSNYGYTF. The CDR3 bases are TGTGCCAGCAACTCGAACCCAGGGTCCTCTAACTATGGCTACACCTTC.

This clonotype was seen more than once but under ten times. The J gene is TRBJ1-3, the V gene TRBV6-5, with D maybe TRBD1 (5 bases). V lost 4 bases and J 0 bases, leaving 13 bases between the germline ends. CDR1 is MNHEY and CDR2 is SVGAGI in the germline V gene. The CDR3 length is 16 residues. DNA of the CDR3: TGTGCCAGCAGTTCAACGGGGGGGGACTCTGGAAACACCATATATTTT. Protein product: CASSSTGGDSGNTIYF.

The chain carries TRBV5-1 and TRBJ2-3; the match to TRBD2 covers 13 bases. Germline-derived CDR1 and CDR2 are SGHRS and YFSETQ. The trim removed 4 bases at V and 2 bases at J, leaving 7 bases unmatched. The CDR3 is 17 amino acids. The CDR3 region has the DNA TGCGCCAGCAGCCAAGGACTAGCGGGAGTCATCACAGATACGCAGTATTTT. Its translation: CASSQGLAGVITDTQYF.

The chain has TRBV5-1 and TRBJ1-2; D perhaps matches TRBD1 (6 bases). CDR1 and CDR2 from the germline V gene are SGHRS and YFSETQ. The length of the CDR3 is 12 residues. Between the trimmed V and J ends, which lost 4 bases and 8 bases, there was a span of 12 bases. This CDR3 reads CASSQGSRGYTF. The CDR3 bases are TGCGCCAGCAGCCAGGGGAGTCGGGGCTACACCTTC.

This clonotype showed up many times. The chain joins TRBV9 to TRBJ2-5; 8 bases fit TRBD1. With 3 bases clipped from V and 3 bases from J, the junction kept 7 bases outside the gene matches. CDR1 SGDLS and CDR2 YYNGEE come from the germline V gene. CDR3 length: 15 amino acids. CDR3 loop: CASSALQGAEETQYF. The CDR3 DNA follows: TGTGCCAGCAGCGCTTTGCAGGGGGCGGAAGAGACCCAGTACTTC.